The clone carrying this T cell receptor beta chain was counted a single time. The data stem from a study of blood T cell repertoires in COVID-19. About the research overall: Samples taken during acute and convalescent COVID-19 were collected in the United States, Italy and Spain. T cells, B-cell-depleted T cells, or PBMCs supplied cDNA or gDNA.

In the original analysis: From reference gene primer amplification, estimates of nucleated cell counts were derived. Profiling relied on immunoSEQ multiplex PCR, and the TCRdb table lists in-frame clones only, not all of them. V and J calls and clone size come straight from that table; D and trimming were deduced from the DNA. The sample yields hundreds of thousands of clones, 75% to 90% seen once. V trimming: 3 bases; J trimming: 7 bases; junction bases outside the gene matches: 5. This CDR3 is built from 14 residues. Germline CDR1 is SGHRS and CDR2 is YFSETQ. This chain uses TRBV5-1 with TRBJ1-5; 9 bases agree with TRBD1. This receptor was taken from a man aged 40-55 years with acute or convalescent COVID-19. The sample taken for sequencing was peripheral blood. The CDR3 is CASSSSTGGQPQHF. CDR3 DNA: TGCGCCAGCAGCTCTTCGACAGGGGGACAGCCCCAGCATTTT.